A single sample is the source of the 27 T cell receptor beta chains below, sequenced in a study of technical replicates of blood from a few donors. Only in-frame clones appear in the TCRdb table, and some are missing; sequencing was by immunoSEQ multiplex PCR. The table shows approximately 79,000 clones, with 75% to 95% occurring only once. The sample consisted of T cells isolated from PBMCs. Source of these receptors: a human donor in good health.

The chain couples TRBV6-6 to TRBJ1-1; possible D gene TRBD1, 6 bases. V shed 4 bases and J shed 7 bases, with 13 bases lying between them. Looked up from germline, CDR1 is MNHNY and CDR2 is SVGAGI (reference sequence). CDR3 length: 13 amino acids. CDR3 residues: CASSLPTGNEAFF. DNA of the CDR3: TGTGCCAGCAGTTTGCCCACAGGGAATGAAGCTTTCTTT.

The chain has TRBV15 and TRBJ2-1; tentative D call: TRBD1 (5 bases). V gave up 3 bases and J gave up 2 bases, with 11 bases separating them. The CDR3 is 15 residues long. Per the germline V gene, CDR1 is LNHNV and CDR2 is YYDKDF (reference sequence). CDR3 sequence reads: CATSSGRETYNEQFF. CDR3 DNA sequence: TGTGCCACCAGCAGCGGCAGGGAAACCTACAATGAGCAGTTCTTC. The full variable domain, rest sourced from reference TRBV15 and TRBJ2-1, is DAMVIQNPRYQVTQFGKPVTLSCSQTLNHNVMYWYQQKSSQAPKLLFHYYDKDFNNEADTPDNFQSRRPNTSFCFLDIRSPGLGDTAMYLCATSSGRETYNEQFFGPGTRLTVL.

This chain uses TRBV27 with TRBJ2-1; 8 positions match TRBD1. Losses at the gene ends were 5 bases for V and 4 bases for J; bases not matched to a gene: 7. The CDR3 extends over 15 amino acids. CDR1 is MNHEY, CDR2 SMNVEV, per germline (reference sequence). The CDR3 is CASSNKGQAYNEQFF. The CDR3 DNA follows: TGTGCCAGCAGTAATAAGGGACAGGCTTACAATGAGCAGTTCTTC.

V and J are TRBV11-2 and TRBJ2-3; 7 bases are shared with TRBD2. The CDR3 totals 16 residues. Losses at the gene ends were 0 bases for V and 1 base for J; bases not matched to a gene: 4. The germline gives CDR1 SGHAT, CDR2 FQNNGV. CDR3 residues: CASSLDRSGGTDTQYF. The CDR3 nucleotides are TGTGCCAGCAGCTTAGATCGGAGCGGGGGCACAGATACGCAGTATTTT.

This clone was seen only once. The V call is TRBV10-3, the J call TRBJ2-5; D is perhaps TRBD1 (5 bases). Trimming stripped 1 base from V and 2 bases from J, with 11 bases between. The CDR3 is made up of 15 amino acids. The germline gives CDR1 ENHRY, CDR2 SYGVKD. The DNA for the CDR3 is TGTGCCATCAGTGAGTGGGAAGCAGGGCAAGAGACCCAGTACTTC. It specifies CAISEWEAGQETQYF.

Only one count was recorded for this clone. The rearrangement joins TRBV19 to TRBJ1-5; 9 bases are shared with TRBD1. The CDR3 consists of 14 residues. V shed 2 bases and J 5 bases; nucleotides not matched to a gene: 1. Germline loops: CDR1 LNHDA, CDR2 SQIVND (reference sequence). The CDR3 loop is CASSIRTGDQPQHF. The CDR3, as DNA: TGTGCCAGTAGTATACGGACAGGGGATCAGCCCCAGCATTTT.

This chain joins TRBV4-3 and TRBJ2-1; TRBD1 might be the D (5 bases). Germline lookup yields CDR1 LGHNA and CDR2 YSLEER. The CDR3 contains 11 residues. With 1 base removed from V and 10 bases from J, the gap between germline ends came to 5 bases. The CDR3 region has the DNA TGCGCCAGCAGCCAAGGGACAGAGCAGTTCTTC. It translates to CASSQGTEQFF.

The V gene is TRBV9, the J gene TRBJ1-3; D uncertain. CDR3 length: 13 residues. Germline CDR1 SGDLS, CDR2 YYNGEE. Trimming left V 1 base short and J 8 bases short, with 10 bases between. The CDR3 DNA follows: TGTGCCAGCAGCGTATACCGGGGAGACACCATATATTTT. Its translation is CASSVYRGDTIYF.

This clone showed up just once. CDR3 sequence: CASSLEGSQYF. The CDR3 DNA is TGTGCCAGCAGCTTAGAGGGGTCCCAGTACTTC. The chain combines TRBV11-1 with TRBJ2-5; possible D gene TRBD1, 5 bases. The CDR3 has 11 amino acids. V lost 1 base and J 9 bases, leaving 6 bases between the germline ends. The germline gives CDR1 SGHAT, CDR2 FQDESV (reference sequence).

In the case of this clone: Other DNA sequences in the sample encode the same CDR3. The chain is built from TRBV18 and TRBJ1-1, with TRBD1 matching 10 bases. Germline-derived CDR1 and CDR2 are KGHSH and LQKENI. The CDR3 extends over 15 amino acids. With V trimmed by 3 bases and J by 3 bases, 4 bases remained unmatched. CDR3 sequence reads: CASSPTGGRDTEAFF. The CDR3 DNA is TGTGCCAGCTCACCGACAGGGGGCAGGGACACTGAAGCTTTCTTT.

The CDR3 region is CASSLGWASETQYF. The CDR3 DNA reads as TGCGCCAGCAGCTTGGGTTGGGCCTCTGAGACCCAGTACTTC. V is TRBV5-1 and J is TRBJ2-5; D is undetermined. The length of the CDR3 is 14 residues. Germline CDR1 reads SGHRS; CDR2 reads YFSETQ. V was cut by 0 bases and J by 5 bases, with 11 bases left in between. The variable domain in full, completed from reference TRBV5-1 and TRBJ2-5, reads KAGVTQTPRYLIKTRGQQVTLSCSPISGHRSVSWYQQTPGQGLQFLFEYFSETQRNKGNFPGRFSGRQFSNSRSEMNVSTLELGDSALYLCASSLGWASETQYFGPGTRLLVL.

The chain couples TRBV19 to TRBJ1-5; D not certain. The CDR3 is 13 residues long. CDR1 is LNHDA, CDR2 SQIVND, per germline (reference sequence). This CDR3 is CVLRTSNSQPQHF. CDR3 DNA: TGTGTTCTGAGAACCAGTAACAGTCAGCCCCAGCATTTT.

The genes are TRBV7-2 and TRBJ2-5; D is ambiguous. CDR1 is SGHTA, CDR2 FQGNSA, per germline. V was cut by 3 bases and J by 5 bases, with 4 bases left in between. The CDR3 extends over 11 amino acids. CDR3: CASSFRETQYF. The CDR3 region has the DNA TGTGCCAGCAGCTTCAGGGAGACCCAGTACTTC.

This sequence joins TRBV19 and TRBJ1-1; 7 nucleotides match TRBD1. J was trimmed by 4 bases and V by 1 base; bases with no gene match: 3. The CDR3 has 14 amino acids. Germline V gene lookup returns CDR1 LNHDA and CDR2 SQIVND (reference sequence). CDR3 region: CASSIAAGGTEAFF. DNA of the CDR3: TGTGCCAGTAGTATAGCTGCAGGGGGCACTGAAGCTTTCTTT.

This clone was seen more than once but under ten times. The chain is built from TRBV4-1 and TRBJ1-5; 7 bases line up with TRBD1. The junction had 8 bases not matched to a gene; V was cut back by 1 base and J by 5 bases. The germline CDR1 and CDR2 sequences are MGHRA and YSYEKL. This CDR3 is 16 amino acids long. CDR3 coding DNA: TGCGCCAGCAGCCAAGCCTCCAGGACAGGACATCAGCCCCAGCATTTT. Its protein product is CASSQASRTGHQPQHF.

This chain joins TRBV4-2 and TRBJ1-5; D remains unclear. The CDR3 covers 16 residues. Trimming cost V 1 base and J 3 bases, with 13 bases left between them. Germline V gene lookup returns CDR1 LGHNA and CDR2 YNFKEQ. CDR3 residues: CASSQGSQVLNQPQHF. The CDR3 DNA is TGTGCCAGCAGCCAAGGGTCCCAGGTACTCAATCAGCCCCAGCATTTT.

This chain connects TRBV21-1 to TRBJ2-5; the table's D call TRBD2 went unverified against the DNA. TRBV21-1 is labeled a pseudogene. This CDR3 region has 16 residues. This chain's CDR3 is CASSIEREDYQETQYF. The CDR3 region has the DNA TGTGCCAGCAGCATAGAGCGGGAGGACTACCAAGAGACCCAGTACTTC.

The chain uses TRBV9 and TRBJ2-5; 7 bases fit TRBD1. This CDR3 comprises 15 residues. Germline trimming cut 4 bases from V and 2 bases from J; bases unmatched to any gene: 8. From germline, CDR1 is SGDLS and CDR2 YYNGEE. The CDR3 loop reads CASSLRTGAQETQYF. The CDR3 DNA reads TGTGCCAGCAGCCTCCGGACAGGAGCGCAAGAGACCCAGTACTTC.

The chain is built from TRBV19 and TRBJ2-7; 8 nucleotides line up with TRBD2. V was clipped by 4 bases and J by 5 bases; unmatched bases: 7. Germline CDR1 LNHDA, CDR2 SQIVND (reference sequence). The CDR3 extends over 14 amino acids. The CDR3 bases are TGTGCCAGTAGTACCCTAGCGGGCTGGGACGAGCAGTACTTC. Translation gives CASSTLAGWDEQYF.

This clone was detected a few times. The chain employs TRBV28 and TRBJ1-1; TRBD1 is a possible D gene (5 bases). The V gene lost 4 bases and the J gene lost 5 bases, with 11 bases spanning the gap. The CDR3 is 13 amino acids. Germline values: CDR1 MDHEN, CDR2 SYDVKM. CDR3 loop: CASSWTMGTEAFF. In DNA, the CDR3 is TGTGCCAGCAGTTGGACAATGGGGACTGAAGCTTTCTTT. Looking up the rest from reference TRBV28 and TRBJ1-1 gives the full variable domain: DVKVTQSSRYLVKRTGEKVFLECVQDMDHENMFWYRQDPGLGLRLIYFSYDVKMKEKGDIPEGYSVSREKKERFSLILESASTNQTSMYLCASSWTMGTEAFFGQGTRLTVV.

This chain links TRBV28 with TRBJ2-1; TRBD2 might be the D (6 bases). V was cut by 3 bases and J by 11 bases, with 11 bases left in between. The CDR3 length is 12 residues. Germline CDR1 MDHEN, CDR2 SYDVKM. The CDR3 reads CASSFRAGKQFF. The DNA of the CDR3 is TGTGCCAGCAGTTTTAGGGCGGGAAAGCAGTTCTTC.

The chain uses TRBV2 and TRBJ2-7; 9 nucleotides agree with TRBD2. CDR3 length: 16 residues. Germline V lookup: CDR1 SNHLY, CDR2 FYNNEI. V shed 1 base, J shed 6 bases, and the junction held 10 bases outside the gene matches. Written as DNA, the CDR3 is TGTGCCAGCAGTGAAGGCCCCGGCGGGAGGGAGCTCGAGCAGTACTTC. Protein sequence: CASSEGPGGRELEQYF.

This chain uses TRBV2 with TRBJ1-1, with D perhaps TRBD1 (5 bases). Germline values: CDR1 SNHLY, CDR2 FYNNEI. V lost 11 bases to trimming and J lost 0 bases, with 16 bases between them. This CDR3 has 14 residues. The CDR3 bases are TGTGCCGCCTCCTCCTGGGACTTGAACACTGAAGCTTTCTTT. It codes for CAASSWDLNTEAFF.

This chain joins TRBV6-5 and TRBJ1-2; 8 bases fit TRBD1. V dropped 7 bases and J dropped 4; count of bases not matched to a gene: 8. The length of the CDR3 is 14 residues. CDR1 and CDR2 (germline): MNHEY, SVGAGI. The CDR3 DNA sequence: TGTGCCAGCACCGGGACAGGCGATTCCTATGGCTACACCTTC. Amino acids: CASTGTGDSYGYTF.

V gene TRBV6-5 combines with J gene TRBJ2-1, with a weak D call TRBD2 (6 bases). This CDR3 is built from 13 residues. Germline lookup yields CDR1 MNHEY and CDR2 SVGAGI. The ends were cut back, 4 bases at V and 4 bases at J, with 8 bases in the middle. The CDR3 DNA reads TGTGCCAGCAGTTCCGGGACTTACAATGAGCAGTTCTTC. Residues: CASSSGTYNEQFF.

The rearrangement joins TRBV6-5 to TRBJ2-7, with 7 bases fitting TRBD1. Trimming took 6 bases from V and 3 from J; bases not matched to a gene: 8. The CDR3 totals 14 residues. Germline V gene sequence: CDR1 MNHEY, CDR2 SVGAGI. The CDR3 DNA sequence: TGTGCCAGCAGCTGGACAGGACTCATCTACGAGCAGTACTTC. It yields the protein CASSWTGLIYEQYF.

The gene calls are TRBV27 and TRBJ1-2, with 8 bases that match TRBD1. CDR3 size: 13 residues. V dropped 5 bases and J dropped 4; count of bases not matched to a gene: 3. From germline, CDR1 is MNHEY and CDR2 SMNVEV (reference sequence). CDR3 nucleotide sequence: TGTGCCAGCAGTGCCGGGACAGGCTATGGCTACACCTTC. Translating gives CASSAGTGYGYTF.